Listed here are 16 T cell receptor beta chains from one sample, sequenced in a study of blood T cell repertoires in COVID-19. Data came from immunoSEQ multiplex PCR; TCRdb stores just in-frame clones and leaves some out. This sample has around 460,000 clones, with around nine tenths found just once. Sequenced material: peripheral blood. These receptors came from a man aged 18 to 29 with COVID-19, enrolled during active disease.

The chain links TRBV18 to TRBJ2-1; 14 bases agree with TRBD2. Trimming took 3 bases from V and 4 from J; bases not matched to a gene: 5. CDR1 is KGHSH and CDR2 is LQKENI in the germline V gene. The CDR3 has 17 residues. The CDR3 loop is CASSPRGLAGAYNEQFF. CDR3 in DNA: TGTGCCAGCTCACCGCGGGGACTAGCGGGAGCTTACAATGAGCAGTTCTTC.

This rearrangement joins TRBV6-1 to TRBJ2-7; D unclear. In germline, CDR1 is MNHNS, CDR2 SASEGT. Deletions cut 2 bases from V and 2 bases from J, with 10 bases between. This CDR3 contains 14 residues. The CDR3 loop reads CASSEFGRTYEQYF. CDR3 sequence (DNA): TGTGCCAGCAGTGAATTTGGCAGAACCTACGAGCAGTACTTC.

The V call is TRBV24-1, the J call TRBJ2-5; TRBD2 matches 8 bases. J gave up 5 bases and V 8 bases, and 12 bases lay outside the gene matches. Germline CDR1 and CDR2: KGHDR and SFDVKD. The CDR3 covers 15 residues. The CDR3 DNA reads TGTGCCACCAAACGGGAGGGCCCTCGGAGGGAGACCCAGTACTTC. It codes for CATKREGPRRETQYF.

V gene TRBV6-4 combines with J gene TRBJ2-5; 8 bases are a match to TRBD1. This CDR3 region has 17 residues. Germline CDR1 is MRHNA and CDR2 is SNTAGT. Germline trimming cut 1 base from V and 2 bases from J; bases unmatched to any gene: 9. The CDR3 DNA sequence: TGTGCCAGCAGTGACTTCATCAAACAGGGGGTTCAAGAGACCCAGTACTTC. It translates to CASSDFIKQGVQETQYF.

J is TRBJ1-4 and V is TRBV23-1; D is unresolved. TRBV23-1 has ORF status, its function being uncertain. The CDR3 extends over 16 amino acids. V lost 3 bases and J lost 8, with 19 bases in between. DNA of the CDR3: TGCGCCAGCAGTCAGGATTGGCCGGACTCCGAGGAAAAACTGTTTTTT. Its translation: CASSQDWPDSEEKLFF.

The genes are TRBV5-4 and TRBJ2-2; D not certain. Germline-derived CDR1 and CDR2 are SGHNT and YYREEE (reference sequence). The CDR3 is 13 residues long. The V gene lost 4 bases and the J gene lost 5 bases, with 9 bases spanning the gap. The CDR3 loop reads CASSRTRTGELFF. CDR3 nucleotides: TGTGCCAGCAGCCGTACAAGAACCGGGGAGCTGTTTTTT.

The rearrangement uses TRBV14 and TRBJ1-3, with D possibly TRBD1 on 5 matching bases. The CDR3 has 16 amino acids. In germline, CDR1 is SGHDN, CDR2 FVKESK. Trimming took off 5 bases at V and 0 bases at J, with 14 bases between the two ends. CDR3 residues: CASSALRDFSGNTIYF. The CDR3 nucleotides are TGTGCCAGCAGCGCCCTCAGGGACTTCTCTGGAAACACCATATATTTT.

The chain has TRBV6-5 and TRBJ2-7, with TRBD1 matching 12 bases. The ends lost 4 bases at V and 5 bases at J; junction bases unmatched: 6. Looked up from germline, CDR1 is MNHEY and CDR2 is SVGAGI. This CDR3 contains 15 residues. CDR3 sequence reads: CASSSPGQGAHEQYF. The CDR3 nucleotides are TGTGCCAGCAGTTCGCCGGGACAGGGGGCCCACGAGCAGTACTTC.

The chain joins TRBV9 to TRBJ2-6, with a possible D match to TRBD2 (7 bases). The CDR3 is 18 residues long. The germline gives CDR1 SGDLS, CDR2 YYNGEE. V was clipped by 1 base and J by 0 bases, with 14 bases between them. The CDR3 protein is CASSVTTGGRSGANVLTF. The CDR3 region has the DNA TGTGCCAGCAGCGTAACTACGGGGGGCCGCTCTGGGGCCAACGTCCTGACTTTC.

This chain uses TRBV2 with TRBJ2-5; D call uncertain. The CDR3 loop spans 10 amino acids. The germline gives CDR1 SNHLY, CDR2 FYNNEI. The germline V and J ends were trimmed by 6 bases and 5 bases, with 4 bases remaining between them. This CDR3 is CASSEETQYF. In DNA, the CDR3 is TGTGCCAGCAGCGAGGAGACCCAGTACTTC.

This clone turned up a few times. V gene TRBV3-1 (or the pseudogene TRBV3-2) combines with J gene TRBJ1-2, with 8 positions matching TRBD1. Germline CDR1 and CDR2: LGHDT and YNNKEL (reference sequence). V lost 5 bases to trimming and J lost 8 bases; unmatched junction nucleotides: 13. This CDR3 is built from 15 residues. The CDR3 spells CASSTQGQGARGYTF. In DNA, the CDR3 is TGTGCCAGCAGCACCCAAGGGCAGGGGGCGAGAGGCTACACCTTC.

This clone is a singleton in its sample. This rearrangement joins TRBV6-1 to TRBJ1-1; TRBD1 might be the D (5 bases). V was cut by 0 bases and J by 5 bases, with 16 bases left in between. The CDR3 runs 16 residues. Germline loops: CDR1 MNHNS, CDR2 SASEGT. DNA for the CDR3: TGTGCCAGCAGTGAAGCGCTTCGGGGGGGAGGAACTGAAGCTTTCTTT. Translated: CASSEALRGGGTEAFF.

V and J are TRBV3-1 (or the pseudogene TRBV3-2) and TRBJ2-2; the D gene is possibly TRBD2 (5 bases). Germline assignment: CDR1 LGHDT and CDR2 YNNKEL (reference sequence). Trimming took 2 bases from V and 7 from J, leaving 14 bases between them. This CDR3 has 15 residues. DNA of the CDR3: TGTGCCAGCAGCCAAATCGCCCGACTATACGGGGAGCTGTTTTTT. Amino acids: CASSQIARLYGELFF.

The V gene is TRBV19, the J gene TRBJ1-1; 7 nucleotides match TRBD1. V was pared by 4 bases and J by 0 bases, with 2 bases of the junction left unmatched. CDR1 LNHDA and CDR2 SQIVND come from the germline V gene (reference sequence). CDR3 length: 14 amino acids. This chain's CDR3 is CASSTTGMNTEAFF. The CDR3 DNA reads TGTGCCAGTAGTACGACAGGGATGAACACTGAAGCTTTCTTT.

The chain combines TRBV7-8 with TRBJ1-6, with D unresolved. Germline V gives CDR1 SGHVS, CDR2 FQNEAQ. Trimming shortened V by 2 bases and J by 9 bases, and 11 bases separated the two germline ends. The CDR3 is 14 amino acids. CDR3 nucleotides: TGTGCCAGCAGCTTAAACGGAGTACGTTCACCCCTCCACTTT. It yields the protein CASSLNGVRSPLHF.

The chain links TRBV28 to TRBJ1-5; tentatively, D is TRBD1 (5 bases). Trimming stripped 6 bases from V and 0 bases from J, with 15 bases between. The germline V gene encodes CDR1 MDHEN and CDR2 SYDVKM. This CDR3 contains 16 residues. CDR3 nucleotides: TGTGCCAGCAGGGTTACGGGGGGACTTAGCAATCAGCCCCAGCATTTT. As protein: CASRVTGGLSNQPQHF.